Listed below are T cell receptor beta chains from one sample, sequenced in a study of OX40 agonist ivuxolimab in advanced cancers. TCRdb keeps only in-frame clones here, not all; method: immunoSEQ multiplex PCR. The sample comprises almost 80,000 clones, roughly 87% of which are singletons, and around 0.23% rests with the top ten. Specimen: CD4+ or CD8+ T cells sorted from blood, collected in a trial of the OX40 agonist ivuxolimab. The receptors originated from an adult with an advanced solid tumor such as melanoma, head and neck, liver or kidney cancer. The CDR3 runs from the conserved cysteine through the conserved F or W. A D gene is named only where the DNA matches it firmly. The size entry is marked missing in some rows and otherwise reads once, few, many or a size class.

TRBJ1-1 13 - - TRBV18 CASSPGGNTEAFF TGTGCCAGCTCACCAGGGGGCAATACTGAAGCTTTCTTT
TRBJ1-1 14 - - TRBV6-5 CASSYGGTNTEAFF TGTGCCAGCAGTTACGGGGGGACGAACACTGAAGCTTTCTTT
TRBJ1-5 15 - - TRBV18 CASSPQGLGNQPQHF TGTGCCAGCTCACCACAGGGGCTCGGCAATCAGCCCCAGCATTTT
TRBJ2-2 18 - - TRBV27 CASSLSNPTGPNTGELFF TGTGCCAGCAGTTTATCAAACCCCACAGGCCCAAACACCGGGGAGCTGTTTTTT
TRBJ2-1 13 - TRBD2 TRBV2 CASLPSGNNEQFF TGTGCCAGCCTACCTAGCGGAAACAATGAGCAGTTCTTC
TRBJ2-7 15 - TRBD1 TRBV7-9 CASSSGQGISYEQYF TGTGCCAGCAGCTCGGGACAGGGGATTTCCTACGAGCAGTACTTC
TRBJ1-1 13 - - TRBV6-1 CASFQGQNTEAFF TGTGCCAGTTTTCAGGGCCAGAACACTGAAGCTTTCTTT
TRBJ1-3 14 once - TRBV6-5 CASSYLVGGNTIYF TGTGCCAGCAGTTATTTGGTAGGAGGAAACACCATATATTTT
TRBJ2-5 15 - TRBD1 TRBV7-2 CASSLQQGAGETQYF TGTGCCAGCAGCTTACAGCAGGGGGCCGGAGAGACCCAGTACTTC
TRBJ2-7 15 few TRBD2 TRBV7-9 CASSLGTSRAYEQYF TGTGCCAGCAGCTTGGGGACTAGCAGAGCCTACGAGCAGTACTTC
TRBJ1-1 13 once TRBD1 TRBV19 CASVHRGLAEAFF TGTGCCAGCGTCCACAGGGGGCTGGCGGAAGCTTTCTTT
TRBJ2-7 15 - - TRBV19 CAITHPGSSPYEQYF TGTGCCATCACCCACCCGGGAAGCAGCCCCTACGAGCAGTACTTC
TRBJ1-1 13 - - TRBV18 CASSASVNTEAFF TGTGCCAGCTCAGCGTCAGTGAACACTGAAGCTTTCTTT
TRBJ2-2 15 once - TRBV21-1 CASSKGQGAIGELFF TGTGCCAGCAGCAAAGGTCAGGGGGCGATCGGGGAGCTGTTTTTT
TRBJ2-7 18 - TRBD2 TRBV7-9 CASSRVPGLAREAYEQYF TGTGCCAGCAGCCGAGTCCCGGGACTAGCGCGGGAAGCCTACGAGCAGTACTTC
TRBJ1-2 14 - - TRBV9 CASSVGLTNYGYTF TGTGCCAGCAGCGTAGGGCTCACTAACTATGGCTACACCTTC
TRBJ1-3 15 - - TRBV6-5 CASSYSAVQINTIYF TGTGCCAGCAGTTACTCCGCGGTACAGATAAACACCATATATTTT
TRBJ2-7 11 few - TRBV6-1 CASGNGYEQYF TGTGCCAGCGGGAACGGCTACGAGCAGTACTTC
TRBJ1-1 16 - TRBD1 TRBV7-9 CASSRTGAGGNTEAFF TGTGCCAGCAGCCGTACAGGGGCAGGGGGGAACACTGAAGCTTTCTTT
TRBJ1-5 14 - - TRBV6-6 CASSYGGAGQPQHF TGTGCCAGCAGTTACGGGGGGGCGGGTCAGCCCCAGCATTTT
TRBJ2-1 16 few TRBD1 TRBV19 CASSHTKYLQGDEQFF TGTGCCAGTAGCCACACTAAGTATTTACAGGGGGATGAGCAGTTCTTC
TRBJ2-7 15 - - TRBV5-1 CASSLEAHLPGEQYF TGCGCCAGCAGCTTGGAGGCGCACCTTCCTGGGGAGCAGTACTTC
TRBJ2-7 15 - TRBD1 TRBV28 CASSSGASGGREQYF TGTGCCAGCAGCTCTGGCGCCTCAGGGGGAAGGGAGCAGTACTTC
TRBJ1-5 13 - - TRBV29-1 CSVAGSPNQPQHF TGCAGCGTTGCTGGGTCCCCGAATCAGCCCCAGCATTTT
TRBJ2-3 15 - TRBD2 TRBV7-6 CASSPGTIHTDTQYF TGTGCCAGCAGTCCCGGGACTATACACACAGATACGCAGTATTTT
TRBJ1-1 12 - - TRBV15 CATSNTDGEAFF TGTGCCACCAGCAATACAGACGGTGAAGCTTTCTTT
TRBJ2-1 16 - TRBD2 TRBV11-2 CASSWPGLAMGNEQFF TGTGCCAGCAGCTGGCCGGGACTAGCGATGGGCAATGAGCAGTTCTTC
TRBJ2-1 15 few TRBD1 TRBV11-3 CASSAPGQGIAQQFF TGTGCCAGCAGCGCTCCGGGACAGGGGATCGCCCAGCAGTTCTTC
TRBJ2-7 16 - - TRBV6-6 CASSRTGAGGAYEQYF TGTGCCAGCAGCCGGACAGGGGCGGGGGGGGCCTACGAGCAGTACTTC
TRBJ2-7 12 - - TRBV6-1 CASNEGQREQYF TGTGCCAGCAACGAGGGCCAACGCGAGCAGTACTTC
TRBJ2-1 15 - TRBD2 TRBV11-3 CASSLDRLAGREQFF TGTGCCAGCAGCTTAGATAGGCTAGCGGGGCGGGAGCAGTTCTTC